This is a list of T cell receptor beta chains from one sample in a study of regulatory T cells in long-lasting Graves disease. TCRdb reprocessed the multiplex PCR reads with MiXCR, giving one entry per CDR3 protein. Of hundreds of thousands of distinct CDR3 sequences in the sample, 15% to 18% were seen once. Specimen: peripheral blood mononuclear cells (PBMCs), collected at new diagnosis, from a patient treated with antithyroid drugs. Receptors were obtained from a female donor with Graves disease. The CDR3 runs from the conserved cysteine through the conserved F or W. A D gene is named only where the DNA matches it firmly. Only part of the rows carry a size: once, few, many, or a class if the clone is expanded.

>TRBJ2-7|-|TRBV12-3/TRBV12-4|-
CASSRLLTVAQYEQYF
TGTGCCAGCAGTCGCCTATTGACAGTCGCTCAATACGAGCAGTACTTC
>TRBJ2-1|many|TRBV3-1|TRBD2
CASSRQTSANNEQFF
TGTGCCAGCAGCCGACAGACTAGCGCCAACAATGAGCAGTTCTTC
>TRBJ2-1|-|TRBV5-1|TRBD1
CASGGQGSYNEQFF
TGCGCCAGCGGGGGACAGGGGAGCTACAATGAGCAGTTCTTC
>TRBJ2-3|many|TRBV20-1|-
CSASPDTQYF
TGCAGTGCTAGCCCAGATACGCAGTATTTT
>TRBJ2-7|many|TRBV2|TRBD2
CATWPPSGSYEQYF
TGTGCCACGTGGCCCCCCAGCGGGAGCTACGAGCAGTACTTC
>TRBJ1-2|-|TRBV7-8|TRBD1
CASSSGGAGYTF
TGTGCCAGCAGCTCAGGGGGCGCCGGCTACACCTTC
>TRBJ2-5|many|TRBV5-1|TRBD2
CASSLSGGPQETQYF
TGCGCCAGCAGCTTAAGCGGGGGACCCCAAGAGACCCAGTACTTC
>TRBJ1-5|many|TRBV2|-
CASSDWGASDSQPQHF
TGTGCCAGCAGTGACTGGGGGGCGAGCGATTCCCAGCCCCAGCATTTT
>TRBJ2-3|many|TRBV12-3/TRBV12-4|-
CASIGLNTDTQYF
TGTGCCAGCATTGGCCTGAACACAGATACGCAGTATTTT
>TRBJ1-6|-|TRBV6-5|-
CASSYHGHPSPLHF
TGTGCCAGCAGTTATCACGGACACCCATCACCCCTCCACTTT